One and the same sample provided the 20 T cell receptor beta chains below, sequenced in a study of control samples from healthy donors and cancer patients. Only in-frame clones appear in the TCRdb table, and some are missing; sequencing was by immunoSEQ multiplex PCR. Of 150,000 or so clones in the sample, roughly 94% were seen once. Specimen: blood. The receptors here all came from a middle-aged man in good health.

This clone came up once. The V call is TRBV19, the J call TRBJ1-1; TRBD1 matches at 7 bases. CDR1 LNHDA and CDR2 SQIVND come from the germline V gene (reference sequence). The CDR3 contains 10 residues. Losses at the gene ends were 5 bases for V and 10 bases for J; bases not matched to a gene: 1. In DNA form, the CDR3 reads TGTGCCAGTAGTGACAGGGTAGCTTTCTTT. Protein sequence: CASSDRVAFF.

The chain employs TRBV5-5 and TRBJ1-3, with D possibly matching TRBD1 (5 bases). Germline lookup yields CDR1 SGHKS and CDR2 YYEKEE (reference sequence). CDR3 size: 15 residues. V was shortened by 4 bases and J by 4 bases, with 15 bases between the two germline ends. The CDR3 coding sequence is TGTGCCAGCAGCCGGACACAGGTTCCAGGAAACACCATATATTTT. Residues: CASSRTQVPGNTIYF.

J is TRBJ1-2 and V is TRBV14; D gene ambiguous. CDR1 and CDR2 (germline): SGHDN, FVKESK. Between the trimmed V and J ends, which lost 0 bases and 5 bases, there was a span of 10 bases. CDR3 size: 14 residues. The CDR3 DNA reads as TGTGCCAGCAGCCAAGAGAAAGGGAAGTATGGCTACACCTTC. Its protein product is CASSQEKGKYGYTF.

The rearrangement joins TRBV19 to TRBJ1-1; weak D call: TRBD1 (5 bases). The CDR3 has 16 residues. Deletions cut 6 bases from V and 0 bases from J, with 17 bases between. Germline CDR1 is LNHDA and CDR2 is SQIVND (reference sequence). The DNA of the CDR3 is TGTGCCAGTAGAGCCGGCAGTTGGACACTGAACACTGAAGCTTTCTTT. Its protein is CASRAGSWTLNTEAFF. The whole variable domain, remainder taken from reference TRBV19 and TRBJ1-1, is DGGITQSPKYLFRKEGQNVTLSCEQNLNHDAMYWYRQDPGQGLRLIYYSQIVNDFQKGDIAEGYSVSREKKESFPLTVTSAQKNPTAFYLCASRAGSWTLNTEAFFGQGTRLTVV.

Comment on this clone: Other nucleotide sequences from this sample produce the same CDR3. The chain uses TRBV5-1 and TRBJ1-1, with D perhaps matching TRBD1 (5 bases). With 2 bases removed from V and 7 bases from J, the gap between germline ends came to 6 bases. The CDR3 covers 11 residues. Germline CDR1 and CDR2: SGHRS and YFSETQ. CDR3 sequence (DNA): TGCGCCAGCAGCTTTAGGGGTGAAGCTTTCTTT. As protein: CASSFRGEAFF.

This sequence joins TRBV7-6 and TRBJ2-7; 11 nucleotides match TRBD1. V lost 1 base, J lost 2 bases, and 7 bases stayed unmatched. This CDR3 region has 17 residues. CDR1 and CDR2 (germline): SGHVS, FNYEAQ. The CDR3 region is CASSLGPGTGGTYEQYF. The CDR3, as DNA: TGTGCCAGCAGCTTAGGTCCCGGGACAGGGGGGACCTACGAGCAGTACTTC.

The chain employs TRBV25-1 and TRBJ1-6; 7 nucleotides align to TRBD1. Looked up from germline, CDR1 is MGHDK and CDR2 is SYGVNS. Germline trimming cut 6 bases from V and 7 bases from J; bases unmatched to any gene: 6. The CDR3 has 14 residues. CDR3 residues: CASSTGTANSPLHF. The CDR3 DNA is TGTGCCAGCAGCACCGGGACAGCAAATTCACCCCTCCACTTT.

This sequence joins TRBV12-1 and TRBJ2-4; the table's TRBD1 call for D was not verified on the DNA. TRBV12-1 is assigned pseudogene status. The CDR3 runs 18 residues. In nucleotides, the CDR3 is TGTGCCAGCAGCCGCAGGCGAGGACAGAGTATAGCCAAAAACATTCAGTACTTC. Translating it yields CASSRRRGQSIAKNIQYF.

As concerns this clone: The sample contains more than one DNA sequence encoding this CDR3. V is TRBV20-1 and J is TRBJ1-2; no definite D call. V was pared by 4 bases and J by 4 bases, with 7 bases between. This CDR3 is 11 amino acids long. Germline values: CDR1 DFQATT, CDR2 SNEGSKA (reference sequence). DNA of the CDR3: TGCAGTGCTACGGGCGGCTATGGCTACACCTTC. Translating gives CSATGGYGYTF.

CDR3 nucleotide sequence: TGTGCCAGCAGTGCACTCCTTGGGGCCCAGTACTTC. As protein: CASSALLGAQYF. The V call is TRBV12-3 or TRBV12-4, the J call TRBJ2-5; D ambiguous. The CDR3 extends over 12 amino acids. Deletions cut 5 bases from V and 9 bases from J, with 13 bases between.

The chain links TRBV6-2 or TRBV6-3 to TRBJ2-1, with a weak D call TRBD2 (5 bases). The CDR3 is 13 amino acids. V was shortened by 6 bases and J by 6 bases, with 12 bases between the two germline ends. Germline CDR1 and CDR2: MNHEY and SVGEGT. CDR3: CASSSTGGNEQFF. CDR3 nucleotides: TGTGCCAGCAGCTCTACCGGAGGCAATGAGCAGTTCTTC.

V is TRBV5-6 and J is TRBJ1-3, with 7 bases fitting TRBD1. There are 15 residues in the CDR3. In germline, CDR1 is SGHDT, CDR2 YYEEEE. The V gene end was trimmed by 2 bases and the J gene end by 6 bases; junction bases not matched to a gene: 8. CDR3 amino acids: CASSFGTGVENTIYF. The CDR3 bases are TGTGCCAGCAGCTTTGGAACAGGGGTGGAAAACACCATATATTTT.

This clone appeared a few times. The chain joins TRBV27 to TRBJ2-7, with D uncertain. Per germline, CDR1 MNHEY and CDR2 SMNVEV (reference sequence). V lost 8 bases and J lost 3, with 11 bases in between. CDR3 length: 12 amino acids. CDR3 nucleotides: TGTGCCAGCGGTCCCCCTGGCTACGAGCAGTACTTC. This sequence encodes CASGPPGYEQYF.

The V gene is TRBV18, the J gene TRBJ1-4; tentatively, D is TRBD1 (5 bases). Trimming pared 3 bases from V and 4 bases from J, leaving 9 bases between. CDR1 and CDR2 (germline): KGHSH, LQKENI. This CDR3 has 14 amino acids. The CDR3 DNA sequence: TGTGCCAGCTCACCCGGGGACGGTAATGAAAAACTGTTTTTT. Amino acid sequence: CASSPGDGNEKLFF.

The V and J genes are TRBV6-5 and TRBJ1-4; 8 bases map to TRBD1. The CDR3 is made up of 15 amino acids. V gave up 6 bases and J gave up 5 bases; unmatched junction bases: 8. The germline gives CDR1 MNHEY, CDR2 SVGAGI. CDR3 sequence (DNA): TGTGCCAGCAGCCCCAGACAGGGGCGGAATGAAAAACTGTTTTTT. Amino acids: CASSPRQGRNEKLFF.

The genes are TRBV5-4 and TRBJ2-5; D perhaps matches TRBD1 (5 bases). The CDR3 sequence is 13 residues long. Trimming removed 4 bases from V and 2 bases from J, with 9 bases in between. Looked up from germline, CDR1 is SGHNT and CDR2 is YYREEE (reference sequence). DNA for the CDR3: TGTGCCAGCAGCCCGCGACAGCAAGAGACCCAGTACTTC. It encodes CASSPRQQETQYF.

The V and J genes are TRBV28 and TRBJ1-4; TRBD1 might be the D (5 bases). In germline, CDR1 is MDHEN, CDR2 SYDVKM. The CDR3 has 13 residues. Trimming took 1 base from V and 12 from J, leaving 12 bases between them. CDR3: CASSLYGGGELFF. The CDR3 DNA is TGTGCCAGCAGTTTATACGGGGGTGGGGAACTGTTTTTT.

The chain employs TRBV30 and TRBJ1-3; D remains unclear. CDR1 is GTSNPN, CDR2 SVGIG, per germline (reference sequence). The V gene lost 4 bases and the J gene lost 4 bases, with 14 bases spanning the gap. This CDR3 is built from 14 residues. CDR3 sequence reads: CAWTPSGSGNTIYF. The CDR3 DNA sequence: TGTGCCTGGACACCCTCGGGCTCAGGAAACACCATATATTTT.

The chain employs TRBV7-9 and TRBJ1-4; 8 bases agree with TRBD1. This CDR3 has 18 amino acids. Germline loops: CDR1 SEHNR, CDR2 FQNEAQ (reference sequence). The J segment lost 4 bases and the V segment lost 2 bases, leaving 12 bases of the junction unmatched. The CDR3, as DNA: TGTGCCAGCAGCTTAATTGAAGCAGGGGGCCCATATAATGAAAAACTGTTTTTT. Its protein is CASSLIEAGGPYNEKLFF.

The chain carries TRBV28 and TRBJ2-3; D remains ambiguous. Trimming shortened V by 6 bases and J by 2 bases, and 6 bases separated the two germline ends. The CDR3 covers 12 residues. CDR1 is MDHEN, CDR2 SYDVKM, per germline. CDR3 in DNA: TGTGCCAGCAGCCCTTTCACAGATACGCAGTATTTT. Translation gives CASSPFTDTQYF.